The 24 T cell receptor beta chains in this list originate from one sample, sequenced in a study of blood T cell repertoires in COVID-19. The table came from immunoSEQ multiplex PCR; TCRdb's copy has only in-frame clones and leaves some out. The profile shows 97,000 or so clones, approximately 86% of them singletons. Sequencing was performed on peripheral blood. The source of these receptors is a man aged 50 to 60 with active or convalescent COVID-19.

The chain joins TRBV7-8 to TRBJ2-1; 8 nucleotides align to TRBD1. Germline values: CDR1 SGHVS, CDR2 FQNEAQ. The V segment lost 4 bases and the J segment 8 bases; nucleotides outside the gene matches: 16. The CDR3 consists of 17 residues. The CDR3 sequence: CASSYSRTGIGVDEQFF. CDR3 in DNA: TGTGCCAGCAGCTACTCAAGGACAGGGATCGGTGTTGATGAGCAGTTCTTC.

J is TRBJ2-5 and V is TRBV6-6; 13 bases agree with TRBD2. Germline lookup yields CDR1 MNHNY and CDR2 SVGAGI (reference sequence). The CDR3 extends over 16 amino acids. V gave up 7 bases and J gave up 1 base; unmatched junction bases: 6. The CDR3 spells CASTEGLAGTQETQYF. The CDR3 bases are TGTGCCAGCACCGAGGGACTAGCGGGGACCCAAGAGACCCAGTACTTC.

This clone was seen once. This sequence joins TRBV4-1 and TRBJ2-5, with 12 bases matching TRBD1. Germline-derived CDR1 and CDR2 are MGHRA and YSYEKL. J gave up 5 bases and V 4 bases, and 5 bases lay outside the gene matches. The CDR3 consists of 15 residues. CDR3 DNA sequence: TGCGCCAGCAGCCCGGGACAGGGGGCCCGGGAGACCCAGTACTTC. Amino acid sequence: CASSPGQGARETQYF.

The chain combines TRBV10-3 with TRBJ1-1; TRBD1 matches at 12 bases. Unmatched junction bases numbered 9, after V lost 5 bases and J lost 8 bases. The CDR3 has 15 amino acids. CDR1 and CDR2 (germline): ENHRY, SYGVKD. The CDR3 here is CAISLSPGQGAEAFF. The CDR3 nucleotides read TGTGCCATCAGTCTTTCTCCGGGACAGGGGGCGGAAGCTTTCTTT.

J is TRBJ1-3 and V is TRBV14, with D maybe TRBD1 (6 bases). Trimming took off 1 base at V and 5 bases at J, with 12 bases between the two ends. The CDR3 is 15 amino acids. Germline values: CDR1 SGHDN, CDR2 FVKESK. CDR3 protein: CASSQAFGGRNTIYF. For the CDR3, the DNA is TGTGCCAGCAGCCAAGCGTTTGGGGGCCGAAACACCATATATTTT.

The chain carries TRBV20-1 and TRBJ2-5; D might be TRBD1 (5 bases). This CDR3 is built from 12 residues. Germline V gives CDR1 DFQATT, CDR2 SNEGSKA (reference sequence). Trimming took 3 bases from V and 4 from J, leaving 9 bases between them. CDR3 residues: CSASTGVETQYF. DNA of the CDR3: TGCAGTGCTAGTACAGGTGTAGAGACCCAGTACTTC.

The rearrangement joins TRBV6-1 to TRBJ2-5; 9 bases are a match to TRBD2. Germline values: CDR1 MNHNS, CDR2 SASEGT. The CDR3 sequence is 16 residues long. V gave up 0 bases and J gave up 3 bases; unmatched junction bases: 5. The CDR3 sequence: CASSEATASGKETQYF. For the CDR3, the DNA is TGTGCCAGCAGTGAAGCTACGGCTAGCGGGAAAGAGACCCAGTACTTC.

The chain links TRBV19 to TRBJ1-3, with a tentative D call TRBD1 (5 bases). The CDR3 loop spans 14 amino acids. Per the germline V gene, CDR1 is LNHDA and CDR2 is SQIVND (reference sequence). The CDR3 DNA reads TGTGCTACGGGACTCACCTCAGCTGGAAACACCATATATTTT. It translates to CATGLTSAGNTIYF.

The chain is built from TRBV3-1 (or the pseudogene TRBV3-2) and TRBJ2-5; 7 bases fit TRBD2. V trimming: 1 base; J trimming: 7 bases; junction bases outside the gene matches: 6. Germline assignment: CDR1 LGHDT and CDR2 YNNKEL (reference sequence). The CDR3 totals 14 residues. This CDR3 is CASSQAGLDRTQYF. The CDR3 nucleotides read TGTGCCAGCAGCCAAGCCGGACTAGACAGGACCCAGTACTTC.

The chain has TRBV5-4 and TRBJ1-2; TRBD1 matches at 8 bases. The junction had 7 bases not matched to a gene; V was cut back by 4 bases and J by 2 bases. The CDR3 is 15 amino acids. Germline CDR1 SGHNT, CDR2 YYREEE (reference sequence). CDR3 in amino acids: CASSQDRGFNYGYTF. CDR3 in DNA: TGTGCCAGCAGCCAAGACAGGGGTTTCAACTATGGCTACACCTTC. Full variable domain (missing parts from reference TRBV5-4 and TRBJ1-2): ETGVTQSPTHLIKTRGQQVTLRCSSQSGHNTVSWYQQALGQGPQFIFQYYREEENGRGNFPPRFSGLQFPNYSSELNVNALELDDSALYLCASSQDRGFNYGYTFGSGTRLTVV.

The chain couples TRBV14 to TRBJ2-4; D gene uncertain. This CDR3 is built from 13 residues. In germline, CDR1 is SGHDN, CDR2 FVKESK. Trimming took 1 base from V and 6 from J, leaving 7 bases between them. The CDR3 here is CASSQGALNIQYF. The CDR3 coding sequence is TGTGCCAGCAGCCAAGGAGCCCTAAACATTCAGTACTTC.

The CDR3 spells CASSFGLSRANTEAFF. The CDR3 DNA reads as TGTGCCAGCAGCTTCGGTCTTTCCAGGGCCAACACTGAAGCTTTCTTT. The chain uses TRBV14 and TRBJ1-1; maybe TRBD1 (5 bases). CDR3 length: 16 residues. V was trimmed by 5 bases and J by 2 bases, leaving 18 bases between them. CDR1 SGHDN and CDR2 FVKESK come from the germline V gene.

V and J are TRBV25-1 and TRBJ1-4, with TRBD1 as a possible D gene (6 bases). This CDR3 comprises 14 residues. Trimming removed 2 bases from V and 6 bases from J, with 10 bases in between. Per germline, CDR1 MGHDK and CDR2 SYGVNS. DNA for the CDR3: TGTGCCAGCAGTGAAAGGACAGTGGATGAAAAACTGTTTTTT. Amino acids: CASSERTVDEKLFF.

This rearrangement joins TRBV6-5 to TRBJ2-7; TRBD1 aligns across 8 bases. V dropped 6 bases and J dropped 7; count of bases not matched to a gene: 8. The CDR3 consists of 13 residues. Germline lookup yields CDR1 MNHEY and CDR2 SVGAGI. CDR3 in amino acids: CASRPQGAGEQYV. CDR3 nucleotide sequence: TGTGCCAGCAGGCCCCAGGGGGCGGGGGAGCAGTACGTC.

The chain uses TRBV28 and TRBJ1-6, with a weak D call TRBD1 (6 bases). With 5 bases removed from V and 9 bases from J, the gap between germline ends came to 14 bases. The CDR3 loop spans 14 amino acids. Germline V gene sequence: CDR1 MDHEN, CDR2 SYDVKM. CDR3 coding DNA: TGTGCCAGCAGTCCGACAGGAGAGGTTTCACCCCTCCACTTT. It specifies CASSPTGEVSPLHF.

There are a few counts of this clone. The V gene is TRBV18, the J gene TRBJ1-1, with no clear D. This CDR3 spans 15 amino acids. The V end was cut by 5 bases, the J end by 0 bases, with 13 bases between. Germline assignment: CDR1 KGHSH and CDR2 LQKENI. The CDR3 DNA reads TGTGCCAGCTCAAACAACATAGCGGTGAACACTGAAGCTTTCTTT. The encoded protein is CASSNNIAVNTEAFF.

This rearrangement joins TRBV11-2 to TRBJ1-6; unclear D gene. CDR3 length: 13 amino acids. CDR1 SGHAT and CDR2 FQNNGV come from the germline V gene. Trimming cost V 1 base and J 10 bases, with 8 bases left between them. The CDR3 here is CASSLVSLSPLHF. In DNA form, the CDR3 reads TGTGCCAGCAGCTTAGTCTCTCTATCACCCCTCCACTTT.

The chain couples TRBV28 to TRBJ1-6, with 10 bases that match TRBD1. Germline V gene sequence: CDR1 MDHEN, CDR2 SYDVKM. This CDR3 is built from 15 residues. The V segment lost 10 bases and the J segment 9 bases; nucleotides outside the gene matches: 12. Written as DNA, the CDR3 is TGTGCCACCCACTCGATTCGGGACAGGGGTTCACCCCTCCACTTT. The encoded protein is CATHSIRDRGSPLHF.

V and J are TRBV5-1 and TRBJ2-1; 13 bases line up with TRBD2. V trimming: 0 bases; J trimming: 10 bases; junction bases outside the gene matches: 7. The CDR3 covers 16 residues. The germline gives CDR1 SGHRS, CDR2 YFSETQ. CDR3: CASSLVGTSGDDEQFF. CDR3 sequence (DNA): TGCGCCAGCAGCTTGGTCGGGACTAGCGGGGACGACGAGCAGTTCTTC. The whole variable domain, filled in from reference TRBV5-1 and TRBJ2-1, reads KAGVTQTPRYLIKTRGQQVTLSCSPISGHRSVSWYQQTPGQGLQFLFEYFSETQRNKGNFPGRFSGRQFSNSRSEMNVSTLELGDSALYLCASSLVGTSGDDEQFFGPGTRLTVL.

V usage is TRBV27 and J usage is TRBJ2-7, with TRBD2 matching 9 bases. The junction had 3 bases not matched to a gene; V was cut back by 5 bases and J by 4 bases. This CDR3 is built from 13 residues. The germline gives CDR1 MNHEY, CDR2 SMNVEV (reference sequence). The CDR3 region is CASSLLAGYEQYV. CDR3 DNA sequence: TGTGCCAGCAGTCTCCTAGCGGGGTACGAGCAGTACGTC.

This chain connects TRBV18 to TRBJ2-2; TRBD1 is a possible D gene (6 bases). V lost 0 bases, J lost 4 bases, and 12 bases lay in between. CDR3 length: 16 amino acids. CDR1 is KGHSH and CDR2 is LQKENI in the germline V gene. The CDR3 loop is CASSPPRQAITGELFF. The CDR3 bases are TGTGCCAGCTCACCACCGAGACAGGCAATCACCGGGGAGCTGTTTTTT. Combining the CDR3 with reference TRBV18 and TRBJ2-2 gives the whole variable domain NAGVMQNPRHLVRRRGQEARLRCSPMKGHSHVYWYRQLPEEGLKFMVYLQKENIIDESGMPKERFSAEFPKEGPSILRIQQVVRGDSAAYFCASSPPRQAITGELFFGEGSRLTVL.

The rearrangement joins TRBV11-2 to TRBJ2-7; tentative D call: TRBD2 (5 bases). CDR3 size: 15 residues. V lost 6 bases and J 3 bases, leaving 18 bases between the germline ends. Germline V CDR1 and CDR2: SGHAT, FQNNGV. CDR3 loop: CASRSTGSPRYEQYF. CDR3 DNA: TGTGCCAGCAGATCTACGGGGTCACCTCGCTACGAGCAGTACTTC.

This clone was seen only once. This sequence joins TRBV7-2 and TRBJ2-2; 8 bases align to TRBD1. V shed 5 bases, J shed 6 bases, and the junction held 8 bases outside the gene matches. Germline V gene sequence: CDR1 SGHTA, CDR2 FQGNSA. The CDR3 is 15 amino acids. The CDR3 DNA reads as TGTGCCAGCAGCATCGGACAGGGTAGGGCCGGGGAGCTGTTTTTT. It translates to CASSIGQGRAGELFF.

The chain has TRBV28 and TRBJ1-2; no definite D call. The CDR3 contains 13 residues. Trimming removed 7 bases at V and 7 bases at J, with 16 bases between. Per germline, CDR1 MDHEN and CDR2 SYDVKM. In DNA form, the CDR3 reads TGTGCCAGCAACCGAGGATATTTCGGTGGCTACACCTTC. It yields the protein CASNRGYFGGYTF.